The next 6 T cell receptor beta chains were all read from a single sample in a study of PD-L1 blockade in urothelial cancer. Regarding time point: peripheral blood 6 weeks after treatment start. Produced via immunoSEQ multiplex PCR; TCRdb's table is partial and in-frame only. The top ten clones hold more than 9% of a sample with 30,000 to 45,000 clones, approximately 84% of them seen once. The sample here was PBMCs, taken around atezolizumab (anti-PD-L1) treatment. The origin of the receptors is a man aged 40-55 years with urothelial cancer.

The chain employs TRBV30 and TRBJ2-7, with D tentatively TRBD2 (7 bases). This CDR3 is 14 amino acids long. The germline gives CDR1 GTSNPN, CDR2 SVGIG (reference sequence). The germline V and J ends were trimmed by 0 bases and 1 base, with 10 bases remaining between them. The CDR3 DNA follows: TGTGCCTGGAGTGTAGGGGGGGGGTCCTACGAGCAGTACTTC. This codes for CAWSVGGGSYEQYF.

This clone occurred once. J is TRBJ2-5 and V is TRBV2; D gene unclear. V shed 6 bases and J shed 3 bases, with 14 bases lying between them. The CDR3 length is 14 residues. Germline CDR1 is SNHLY and CDR2 is FYNNEI. CDR3 protein: CASRRENGKETQYF. The CDR3 nucleotides are TGTGCCAGCAGACGAGAGAACGGTAAAGAGACCCAGTACTTC. The entire variable domain, with the rest obtained from reference TRBV2 and TRBJ2-5, is as follows: EPEVTQTPSHQVTQMGQEVILRCVPISNHLYFYWYRQILGQKVEFLVSFYNNEISEKSEIFDDQFSVERPDGSNFTLKIRSTKLEDSAMYFCASRRENGKETQYFGPGTRLLVL.

V gene TRBV27 combines with J gene TRBJ2-1, with a tentative D call TRBD2 (6 bases). Per the germline V gene, CDR1 is MNHEY and CDR2 is SMNVEV (reference sequence). The CDR3 is 15 residues long. V was pared by 5 bases and J by 1 base, with 12 bases between. CDR3: CASSASGPSYNEQFF. The CDR3 nucleotides read TGTGCCAGCAGTGCAAGCGGGCCATCCTACAATGAGCAGTTCTTC.

The chain uses TRBV19 and TRBJ2-5, with 7 bases matching TRBD2. CDR3 length equals 14 residues. Losses at the gene ends were 6 bases for V and 4 bases for J; bases not matched to a gene: 8. Germline loops: CDR1 LNHDA, CDR2 SQIVND (reference sequence). CDR3 sequence: CASSKRLASETQYF. The DNA for the CDR3 is TGTGCCAGTAGCAAGAGACTAGCTTCAGAGACCCAGTACTTC.

The V gene is TRBV6-5, the J gene TRBJ2-3; the match to TRBD2 covers 7 bases. CDR3 length: 13 residues. Germline lookup yields CDR1 MNHEY and CDR2 SVGAGI. Trimming at V came to 10 bases and at J to 3 bases, leaving 7 bases not matched to a gene. CDR3 region: CATVREGTDTQYF. The CDR3, as DNA: TGTGCCACCGTCAGGGAGGGGACAGATACGCAGTATTTT.

This clone has just a few counts. J is TRBJ1-1 and V is TRBV7-2; 10 bases agree with TRBD1. The CDR3 is made up of 13 amino acids. The germline V gene has CDR1 SGHTA and CDR2 FQGNSA. Trimming removed 5 bases from V and 5 bases from J; junction bases left unmatched: 2. In DNA form, the CDR3 reads TGTGCCAGCAGCAGGACAGGGGGGACTGAAGCTTTCTTT. Translating it yields CASSRTGGTEAFF.